The source of this TCR beta chain is a study of blood T cell repertoires in COVID-19. In the study overall: The origin of the acute and convalescent COVID-19 samples was the United States, Italy and Spain. Sources were T cells, B-cell-depleted T cells, or PBMCs; the material itself was cDNA or gDNA.

Method: immunoSEQ multiplex PCR; TCRdb's copy keeps in-frame clones and lacks some. The sample has a few hundred thousand clones, just over 85% seen once. All enrollees were roughly 18 to 100 years old and from about 25 US areas. Cohorts were determined from participant-reported clinical history. The germline gives CDR1 MNHEY, CDR2 SMNVEV (reference sequence). V was clipped by 3 bases and J by 5 bases, with 14 bases between them. The CDR3 extends over 15 amino acids. The TCR was taken from a young woman who had recovered from COVID-19. The sample taken for sequencing was PBMCs or T cells enriched from blood (not recorded which). This chain connects TRBV27 to TRBJ1-5; maybe TRBD1 (5 bases). The CDR3 loop reads CASSFSGGADQPQHF. The DNA of the CDR3 is TGTGCCAGCAGTTTTTCCGGGGGTGCCGATCAGCCCCAGCATTTT.